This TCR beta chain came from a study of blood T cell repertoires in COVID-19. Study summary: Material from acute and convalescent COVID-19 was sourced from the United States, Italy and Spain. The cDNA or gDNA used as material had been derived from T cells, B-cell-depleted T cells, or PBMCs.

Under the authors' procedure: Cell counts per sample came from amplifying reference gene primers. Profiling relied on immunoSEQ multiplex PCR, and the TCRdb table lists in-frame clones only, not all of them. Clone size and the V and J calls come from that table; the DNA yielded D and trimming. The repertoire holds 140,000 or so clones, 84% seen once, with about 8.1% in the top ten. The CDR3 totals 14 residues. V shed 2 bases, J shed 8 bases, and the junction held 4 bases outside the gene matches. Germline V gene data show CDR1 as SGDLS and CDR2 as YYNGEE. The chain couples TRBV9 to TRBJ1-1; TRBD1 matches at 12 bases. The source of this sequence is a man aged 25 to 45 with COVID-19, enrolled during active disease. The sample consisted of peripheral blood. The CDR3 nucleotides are TGTGCCAGCAGCGTGCGGGACAGGGGGCGCGAAGCTTTCTTT. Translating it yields CASSVRDRGREAFF.